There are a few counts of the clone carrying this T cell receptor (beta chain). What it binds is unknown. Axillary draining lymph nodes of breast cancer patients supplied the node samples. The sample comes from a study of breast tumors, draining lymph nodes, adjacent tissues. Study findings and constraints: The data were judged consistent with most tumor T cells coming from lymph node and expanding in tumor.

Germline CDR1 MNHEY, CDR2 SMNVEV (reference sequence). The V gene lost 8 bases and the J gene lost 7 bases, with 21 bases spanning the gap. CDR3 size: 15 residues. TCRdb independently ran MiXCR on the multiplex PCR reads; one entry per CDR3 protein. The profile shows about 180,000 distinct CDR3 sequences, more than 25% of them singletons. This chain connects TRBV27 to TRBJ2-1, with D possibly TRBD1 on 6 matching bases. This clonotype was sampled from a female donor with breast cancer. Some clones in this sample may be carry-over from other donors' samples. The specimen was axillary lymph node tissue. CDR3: CASGSRTAIRNEQFF. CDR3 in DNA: TGTGCCAGCGGATCAAGGACAGCTATCAGGAATGAGCAGTTCTTC.